This T cell receptor (beta chain) derives from a study of cytomegalovirus exposure and HLA in healthy donors. The V gene's germline CDR1 is SGHKS and CDR2 YYEKEE (reference sequence). The CDR3 covers 15 residues. V lost 4 bases, J lost 0 bases, and 3 bases stayed unmatched. The study ran its PCR with 60 Vbeta and 13 Jbeta primers. The repertoire was sequenced with immunoSEQ multiplex PCR; TCRdb's copy has only in-frame clones and lacks some. The sample contains 90,000 to 100,000 clones, under 80% of which appear only once. The rearrangement uses TRBV5-5 and TRBJ2-2, with 7 positions matching TRBD2. This TCR came from a middle-aged man in good health and CMV-seronegative. The specimen was PBMCs. The CDR3 protein is CASSEGTTNTGELFF. For the CDR3, the DNA is TGTGCCAGCAGCGAGGGGACTACGAACACCGGGGAGCTGTTTTTT.